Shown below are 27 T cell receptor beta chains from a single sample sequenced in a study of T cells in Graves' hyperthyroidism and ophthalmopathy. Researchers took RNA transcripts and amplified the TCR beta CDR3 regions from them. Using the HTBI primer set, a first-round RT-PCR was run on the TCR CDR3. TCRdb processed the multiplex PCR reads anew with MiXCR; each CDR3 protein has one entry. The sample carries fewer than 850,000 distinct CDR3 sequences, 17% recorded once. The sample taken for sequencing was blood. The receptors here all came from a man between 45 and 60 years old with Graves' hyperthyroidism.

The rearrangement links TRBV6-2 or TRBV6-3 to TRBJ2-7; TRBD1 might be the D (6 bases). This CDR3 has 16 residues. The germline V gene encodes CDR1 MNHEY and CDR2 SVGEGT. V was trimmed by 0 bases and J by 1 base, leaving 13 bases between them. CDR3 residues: CASSYSPQGWSYEQYF. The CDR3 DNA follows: TGTGCCAGCAGTTACTCCCCGCAGGGGTGGTCCTACGAGCAGTACTTC.

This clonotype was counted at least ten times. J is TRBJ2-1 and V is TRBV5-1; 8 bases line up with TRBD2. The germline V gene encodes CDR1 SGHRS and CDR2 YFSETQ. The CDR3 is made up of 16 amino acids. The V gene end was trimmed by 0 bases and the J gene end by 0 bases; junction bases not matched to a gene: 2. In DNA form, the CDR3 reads TGCGCCAGCAGCTTGGAGGCGGGGGGCTCCTACAATGAGCAGTTCTTC. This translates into CASSLEAGGSYNEQFF.

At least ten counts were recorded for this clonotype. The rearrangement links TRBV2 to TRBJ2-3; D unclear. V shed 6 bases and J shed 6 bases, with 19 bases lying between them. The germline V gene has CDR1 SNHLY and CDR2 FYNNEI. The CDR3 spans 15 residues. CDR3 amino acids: CASRGGSHVSDTQYF. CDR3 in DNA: TGTGCCAGCAGAGGTGGATCCCACGTTTCGGATACGCAGTATTTT. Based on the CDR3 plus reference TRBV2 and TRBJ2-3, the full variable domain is EPEVTQTPSHQVTQMGQEVILRCVPISNHLYFYWYRQILGQKVEFLVSFYNNEISEKSEIFDDQFSVERPDGSNFTLKIRSTKLEDSAMYFCASRGGSHVSDTQYFGPGTRLTVL.

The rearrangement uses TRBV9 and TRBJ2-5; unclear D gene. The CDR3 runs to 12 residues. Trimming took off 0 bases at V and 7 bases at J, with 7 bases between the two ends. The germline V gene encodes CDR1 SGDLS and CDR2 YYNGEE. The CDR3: CASSVGTATQYF. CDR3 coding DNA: TGTGCCAGCAGCGTAGGAACGGCGACCCAGTACTTC.

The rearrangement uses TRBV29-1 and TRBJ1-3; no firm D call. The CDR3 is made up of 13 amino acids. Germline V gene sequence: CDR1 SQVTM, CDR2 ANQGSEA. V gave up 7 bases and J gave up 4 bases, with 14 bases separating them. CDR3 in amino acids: CSATGWEGNTIYF. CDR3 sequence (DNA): TGCAGCGCCACCGGCTGGGAAGGAAACACCATATATTTT. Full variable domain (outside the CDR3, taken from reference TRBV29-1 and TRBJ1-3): SAVISQKPSRDICQRGTSLTIQCQVDSQVTMMFWYRQQPGQSLTLIATANQGSEATYESGFVIDKFPISRPNLTFSTLTVSNMSPEDSSIYLCSATGWEGNTIYFGEGSWLTVV.

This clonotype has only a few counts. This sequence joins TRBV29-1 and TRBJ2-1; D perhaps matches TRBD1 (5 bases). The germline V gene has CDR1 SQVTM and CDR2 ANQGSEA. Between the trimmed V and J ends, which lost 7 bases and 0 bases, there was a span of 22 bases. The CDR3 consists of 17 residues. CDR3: CSAWFRQDRNSYNEQFF. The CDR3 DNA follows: TGCAGCGCATGGTTCCGCCAAGACAGAAACTCCTACAATGAGCAGTTCTTC.

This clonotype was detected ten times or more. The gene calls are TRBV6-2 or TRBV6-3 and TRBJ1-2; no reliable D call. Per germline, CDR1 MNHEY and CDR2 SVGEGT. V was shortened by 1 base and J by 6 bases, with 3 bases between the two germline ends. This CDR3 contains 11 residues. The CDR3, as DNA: TGTGCCAGCAGTTACTTGGATGGCTACACCTTC. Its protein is CASSYLDGYTF.

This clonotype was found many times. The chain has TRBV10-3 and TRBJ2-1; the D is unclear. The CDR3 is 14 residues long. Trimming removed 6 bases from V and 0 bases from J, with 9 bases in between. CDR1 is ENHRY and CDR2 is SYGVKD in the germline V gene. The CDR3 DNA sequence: TGTGCCATCAGCCCGCGGAGCTCCTACAATGAGCAGTTCTTC. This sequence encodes CAISPRSSYNEQFF.

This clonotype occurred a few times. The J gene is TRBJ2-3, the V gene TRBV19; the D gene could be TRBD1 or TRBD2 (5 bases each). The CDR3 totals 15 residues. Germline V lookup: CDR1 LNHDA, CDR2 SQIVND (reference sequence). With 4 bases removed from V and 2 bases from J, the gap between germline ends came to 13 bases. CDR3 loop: CASSNRDDLTDTQYF. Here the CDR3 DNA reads TGTGCCAGTAGTAACCGGGACGACCTCACAGATACGCAGTATTTT.

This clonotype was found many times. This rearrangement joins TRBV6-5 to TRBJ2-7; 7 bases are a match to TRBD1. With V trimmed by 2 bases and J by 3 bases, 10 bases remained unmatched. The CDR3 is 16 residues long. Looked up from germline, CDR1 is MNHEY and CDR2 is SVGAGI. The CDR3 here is CASSYPNHRDSYEQYF. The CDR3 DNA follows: TGTGCCAGCAGTTACCCAAATCACCGGGACAGCTACGAGCAGTACTTC.

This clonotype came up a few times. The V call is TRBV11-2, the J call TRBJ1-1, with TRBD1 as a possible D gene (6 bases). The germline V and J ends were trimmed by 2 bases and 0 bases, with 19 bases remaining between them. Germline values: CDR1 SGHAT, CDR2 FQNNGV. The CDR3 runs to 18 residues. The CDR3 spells CASSLRSFGGVLNTEAFF. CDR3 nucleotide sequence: TGTGCCAGCAGCTTAAGGTCGTTCGGGGGCGTCCTGAACACTGAAGCTTTCTTT.

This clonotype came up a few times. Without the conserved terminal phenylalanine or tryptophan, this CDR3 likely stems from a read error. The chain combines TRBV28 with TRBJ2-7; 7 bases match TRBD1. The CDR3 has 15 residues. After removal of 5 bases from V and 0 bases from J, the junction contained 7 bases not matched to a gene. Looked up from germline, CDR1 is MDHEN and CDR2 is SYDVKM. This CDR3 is CASSGRDSFSYEQYL. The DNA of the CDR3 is TGTGCCAGCAGTGGCCGGGACAGTTTCTCCTACGAGCAGTACCTC.

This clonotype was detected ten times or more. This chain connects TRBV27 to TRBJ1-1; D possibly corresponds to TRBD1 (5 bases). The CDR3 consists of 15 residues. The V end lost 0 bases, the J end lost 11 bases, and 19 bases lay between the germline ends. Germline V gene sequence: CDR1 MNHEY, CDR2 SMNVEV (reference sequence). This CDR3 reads CASSLSAAQGGLAFF. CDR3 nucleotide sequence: TGTGCCAGCAGTTTATCTGCTGCGCAGGGAGGATTGGCTTTCTTT.

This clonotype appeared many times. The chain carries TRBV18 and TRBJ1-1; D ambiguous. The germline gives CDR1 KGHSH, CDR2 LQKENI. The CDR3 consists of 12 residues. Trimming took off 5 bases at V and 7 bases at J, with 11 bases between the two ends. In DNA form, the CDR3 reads TGTGCCAGCTCATCCCGGGCGGATGAAGCTTTCTTT. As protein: CASSSRADEAFF.

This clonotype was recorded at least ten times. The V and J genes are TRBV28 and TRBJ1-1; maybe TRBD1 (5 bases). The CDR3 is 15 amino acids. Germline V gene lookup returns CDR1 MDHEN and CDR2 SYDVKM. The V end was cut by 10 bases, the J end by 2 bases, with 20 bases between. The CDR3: CATFSWTTRNTEAFF. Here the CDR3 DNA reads TGTGCCACGTTTTCATGGACAACTAGAAACACTGAAGCTTTCTTT.

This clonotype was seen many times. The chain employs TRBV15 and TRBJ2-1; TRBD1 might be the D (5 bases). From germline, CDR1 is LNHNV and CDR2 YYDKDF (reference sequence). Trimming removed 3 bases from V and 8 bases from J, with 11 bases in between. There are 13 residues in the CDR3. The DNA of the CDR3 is TGTGCCACCAGCAGGGACAATGGGTATGAGCAGTTCTTC. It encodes CATSRDNGYEQFF.

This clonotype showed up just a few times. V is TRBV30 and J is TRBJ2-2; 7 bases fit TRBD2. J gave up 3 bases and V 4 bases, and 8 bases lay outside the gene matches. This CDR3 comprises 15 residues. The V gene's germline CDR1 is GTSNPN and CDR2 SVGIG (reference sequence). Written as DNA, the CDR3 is TGTGCCTGGAACCGACTAGCCGATGACACCGGGGAGCTGTTTTTT. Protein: CAWNRLADDTGELFF.

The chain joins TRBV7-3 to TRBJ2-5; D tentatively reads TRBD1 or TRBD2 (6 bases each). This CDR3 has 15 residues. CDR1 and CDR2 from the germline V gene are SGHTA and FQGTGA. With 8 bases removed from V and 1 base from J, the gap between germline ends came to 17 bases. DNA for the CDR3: TGTGCCAGCGGGTGGGGGGAAGGGGGCCAAGAGACCCAGTACTTC. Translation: CASGWGEGGQETQYF. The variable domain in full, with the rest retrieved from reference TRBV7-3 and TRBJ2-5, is GAGVSQTPSNKVTEKGKYVELRCDPISGHTALYWYRQSLGQGPEFLIYFQGTGAADDSGLPNDRFFAVRPEGSVSTLKIQRTERGDSAVYLCASGWGEGGQETQYFGPGTRLLVL.

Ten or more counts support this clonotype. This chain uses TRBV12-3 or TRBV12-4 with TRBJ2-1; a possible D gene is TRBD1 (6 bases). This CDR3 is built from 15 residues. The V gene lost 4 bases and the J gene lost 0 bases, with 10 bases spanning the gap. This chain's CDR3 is CASSWDTGSYNEQFF. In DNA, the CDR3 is TGTGCCAGCAGTTGGGACACTGGCTCCTACAATGAGCAGTTCTTC.

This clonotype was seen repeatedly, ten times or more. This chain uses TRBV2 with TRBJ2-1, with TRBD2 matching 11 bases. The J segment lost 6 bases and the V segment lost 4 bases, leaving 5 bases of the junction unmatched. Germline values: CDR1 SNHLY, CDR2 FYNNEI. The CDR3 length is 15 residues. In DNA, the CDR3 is TGTGCCAGCAGTGCCGGGACTAGCGGAAGCAATGAGCAGTTCTTC. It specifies CASSAGTSGSNEQFF.

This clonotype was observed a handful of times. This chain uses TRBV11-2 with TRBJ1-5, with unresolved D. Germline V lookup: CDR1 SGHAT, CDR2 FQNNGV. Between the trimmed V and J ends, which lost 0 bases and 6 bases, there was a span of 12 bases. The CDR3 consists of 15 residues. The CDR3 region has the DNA TGTGCCAGCAGCTTAGATGGTCGGGGATTTCAGCCCCAGCATTTT. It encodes CASSLDGRGFQPQHF.

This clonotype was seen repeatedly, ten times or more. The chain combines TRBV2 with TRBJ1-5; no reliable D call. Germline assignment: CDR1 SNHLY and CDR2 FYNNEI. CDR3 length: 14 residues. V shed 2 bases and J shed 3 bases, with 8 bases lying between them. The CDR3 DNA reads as TGTGCCAGCAGTGAATCGTTTTTCAATCAGCCCCAGCATTTT. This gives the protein CASSESFFNQPQHF. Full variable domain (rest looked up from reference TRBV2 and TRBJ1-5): EPEVTQTPSHQVTQMGQEVILRCVPISNHLYFYWYRQILGQKVEFLVSFYNNEISEKSEIFDDQFSVERPDGSNFTLKIRSTKLEDSAMYFCASSESFFNQPQHFGDGTRLSIL.

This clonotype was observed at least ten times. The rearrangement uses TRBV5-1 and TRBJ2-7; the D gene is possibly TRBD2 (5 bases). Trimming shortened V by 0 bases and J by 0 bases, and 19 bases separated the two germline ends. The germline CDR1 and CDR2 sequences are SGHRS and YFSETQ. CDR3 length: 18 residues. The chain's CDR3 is CASSLVGVGAGRSYEQYF. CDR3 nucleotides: TGCGCCAGCAGCTTGGTCGGAGTGGGCGCGGGCCGCTCCTACGAGCAGTACTTC.

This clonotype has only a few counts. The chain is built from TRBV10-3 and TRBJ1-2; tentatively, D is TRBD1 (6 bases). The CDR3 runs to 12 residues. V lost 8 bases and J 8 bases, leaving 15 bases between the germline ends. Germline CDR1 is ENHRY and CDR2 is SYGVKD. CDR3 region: CAILGEGDGYTF. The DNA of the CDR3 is TGTGCCATCTTGGGGGAGGGGGACGGCTACACCTTC.

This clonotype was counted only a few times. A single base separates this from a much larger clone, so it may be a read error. CDR3 nucleotide sequence: TGTGTCATCAGTGAAGGGGGGAGCCTCGATTCACCCCTCCACTTT. Translated: CVISEGGSLDSPLHF. This chain joins TRBV10-3 and TRBJ1-6, with D maybe TRBD1 (6 bases). The CDR3 runs to 15 residues. Germline V CDR1 and CDR2: ENHRY, SYGVKD.

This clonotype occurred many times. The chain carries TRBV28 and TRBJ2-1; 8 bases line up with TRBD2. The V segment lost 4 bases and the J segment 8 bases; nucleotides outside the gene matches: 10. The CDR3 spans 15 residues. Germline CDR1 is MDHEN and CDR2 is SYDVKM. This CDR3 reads CASSSPAGAEYEQFF. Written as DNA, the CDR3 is TGTGCCAGCAGTTCCCCAGCGGGAGCGGAGTATGAGCAGTTCTTC.

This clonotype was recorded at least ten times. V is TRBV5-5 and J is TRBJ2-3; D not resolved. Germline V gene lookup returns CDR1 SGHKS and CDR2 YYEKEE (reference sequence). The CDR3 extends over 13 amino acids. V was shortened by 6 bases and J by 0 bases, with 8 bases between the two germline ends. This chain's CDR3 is CASTIYSTDTQYF. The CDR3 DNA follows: TGTGCCAGCACCATCTATAGCACAGATACGCAGTATTTT.